The 21 T cell receptor beta chains listed next were all sequenced from one sample in a study of cytomegalovirus exposure and HLA in healthy donors. Researchers ran the PCR with 60 Vbeta and 13 Jbeta primers. Repertoires were generated with immunoSEQ multiplex PCR, while TCRdb's copy carries only in-frame clones and drops some. The sample carries just over 150,000 clones, 80% recorded once. Sample: PBMCs. The receptors were gathered from a male donor in good health and CMV-seropositive.

The rearrangement uses TRBV2 and TRBJ2-7; 12 bases are a match to TRBD2. CDR1 is SNHLY, CDR2 FYNNEI, per germline. The CDR3 is made up of 15 amino acids. The V segment lost 6 bases and the J segment 6 bases; nucleotides outside the gene matches: 9. CDR3 sequence: CASRLLAGGLREQYF. Written as DNA, the CDR3 is TGTGCCAGCAGGTTACTAGCGGGAGGTCTCCGCGAGCAGTACTTC.

The V gene is TRBV28, the J gene TRBJ1-5, with unresolved D. Germline V gene lookup returns CDR1 MDHEN and CDR2 SYDVKM. The CDR3 extends over 13 amino acids. V lost 2 bases and J 6 bases, leaving 8 bases between the germline ends. The CDR3, as DNA: TGTGCCAGCAGTTTAGAGGTCGGTCAGCCCCAGCATTTT. Amino acids: CASSLEVGQPQHF.

There are a few counts of this clone. This chain uses TRBV5-6 with TRBJ1-2, with 7 bases that match TRBD1. Germline V CDR1 and CDR2: SGHDT, YYEEEE. The junction had 7 bases not matched to a gene; V was cut back by 1 base and J by 4 bases. The CDR3 sequence is 15 residues long. The CDR3 protein is CASSLFKDRIYGYTF. The CDR3 coding sequence is TGTGCCAGCAGCTTGTTTAAGGACAGGATCTATGGCTACACCTTC.

A few counts support this clone. The V call is TRBV4-3, the J call TRBJ1-6; D possibly corresponds to TRBD1 (5 bases). The CDR3 length is 17 residues. CDR1 LGHNA and CDR2 YSLEER come from the germline V gene. With 4 bases removed from V and 10 bases from J, the gap between germline ends came to 23 bases. The CDR3 DNA sequence: TGCGCCAGCAGCCCAACGGTACAGGTAACCTCAGGGTCACCCCTCCACTTT. It translates to CASSPTVQVTSGSPLHF.

The rearrangement joins TRBV6-1 to TRBJ2-1; 14 bases match TRBD2. This CDR3 region has 15 residues. The germline V gene has CDR1 MNHNS and CDR2 SASEGT. Trimming took 4 bases from V and 6 from J; bases not matched to a gene: 2. CDR3 region: CASSGLAGGPNEQFF. The DNA of the CDR3 is TGTGCCAGCAGTGGACTAGCGGGAGGGCCCAATGAGCAGTTCTTC.

The chain links TRBV9 to TRBJ2-1; 11 positions match TRBD2. The CDR3 runs 14 residues. Germline assignment: CDR1 SGDLS and CDR2 YYNGEE. V lost 6 bases and J lost 11; bases outside the gene matches: 10. Written as DNA, the CDR3 is TGTGCCAGCACTCCGGGACTAGCGGAGGTAAAGCAGTTCTTC. Translating gives CASTPGLAEVKQFF. Variable domain in full (rest from reference TRBV9 and TRBJ2-1): DSGVTQTPKHLITATGQRVTLRCSPRSGDLSVYWYQQSLDQGLQFLIQYYNGEERAKGNILERFSAQQFPDLHSELNLSSLELGDSALYFCASTPGLAEVKQFFGPGTRLTVL.

This clone has a single count. The chain has TRBV19 and TRBJ1-1, with a tentative D call TRBD1 (5 bases). V shed 1 base and J shed 4 bases, with 7 bases lying between them. Germline assignment: CDR1 LNHDA and CDR2 SQIVND (reference sequence). The CDR3 runs 13 residues. DNA for the CDR3: TGTGCCAGTAGTATAGCGGGGGGCACTGAAGCTTTCTTT. As protein: CASSIAGGTEAFF.

The J gene is TRBJ2-2, the V gene TRBV4-1, with D tentatively TRBD2 (6 bases). CDR3 length equals 14 residues. V lost 4 bases, J lost 6 bases, and 12 bases lay in between. CDR1 and CDR2 from the germline V gene are MGHRA and YSYEKL. The CDR3 here is CASSPKEGSGELFF. As DNA, the CDR3 is TGCGCCAGCAGCCCTAAGGAGGGATCCGGGGAGCTGTTTTTT.

The chain joins TRBV7-8 to TRBJ2-3, with 12 bases lining up with TRBD2. Unmatched junction bases numbered 12, after V lost 5 bases and J lost 3 bases. This CDR3 region has 18 residues. From germline, CDR1 is SGHVS and CDR2 FQNEAQ. The CDR3, as DNA: TGTGCCAGCAGCGAGACTCCTTGGACTAGCGGGATTACAGATACGCAGTATTTT. Its translation is CASSETPWTSGITDTQYF.

The V call is TRBV4-1, the J call TRBJ1-1; 9 positions agree with TRBD1. The CDR3 sequence is 17 residues long. Germline loops: CDR1 MGHRA, CDR2 YSYEKL. Trimming took 1 base from V and 1 from J; bases not matched to a gene: 7. Here the CDR3 reads CASSQADRGVTNTEAFF. In DNA form, the CDR3 reads TGCGCCAGCAGCCAAGCCGACAGGGGGGTAACGAACACTGAAGCTTTCTTT.

This clone was found a few times. The V gene is TRBV11-2, the J gene TRBJ2-3; possible D gene TRBD1, 5 bases. This CDR3 contains 15 residues. The V end lost 4 bases, the J end lost 5 bases, and 16 bases lay between the germline ends. Germline assignment: CDR1 SGHAT and CDR2 FQNNGV. The CDR3 nucleotides are TGTGCCAGCAGCTCGTACAAGGGGCGCGGAGATACGCAGTATTTT. Amino acids: CASSSYKGRGDTQYF.

The CDR3 spells CASSRLPTRDQPQHF. CDR3 sequence (DNA): TGTGCCAGCAGCCGGTTACCCACACGGGATCAGCCCCAGCATTTT. The gene calls are TRBV7-2 and TRBJ1-5; D uncertain. CDR3 length: 15 amino acids. The germline gives CDR1 SGHTA, CDR2 FQGNSA. V lost 5 bases to trimming and J lost 5 bases, with 16 bases between them.

The V call is TRBV7-9, the J call TRBJ2-3, with 11 bases lining up with TRBD2. CDR1 and CDR2 from the germline V gene are SEHNR and FQNEAQ (reference sequence). V was pared by 5 bases and J by 5 bases, with 12 bases of the junction left unmatched. The CDR3 spans 17 residues. CDR3 bases: TGTGCCAGCAGCACAACTAGCGGGAGATTGGTTCAAGATACGCAGTATTTT. The encoded protein is CASSTTSGRLVQDTQYF.

For this clone: An end of the junction does not agree with germline; a read error may underlie this. The chain joins TRBV30 to TRBJ2-1, with a tentative D call TRBD2 (5 bases). The CDR3 length is 13 residues. From germline, CDR1 is GTSNPN and CDR2 SVGIG (reference sequence). DNA of the CDR3: TGTGCCTGGAGTGCACAAGACTACAGTGAGCAGTTCTTC. Residues: CAWSAQDYSEQFF.

This clone was counted a few times. The J gene is TRBJ2-5, the V gene TRBV11-2; TRBD2 is a possible D gene (6 bases). The CDR3 loop spans 14 amino acids. Trimming stripped 1 base from V and 1 base from J, with 7 bases between. Looked up from germline, CDR1 is SGHAT and CDR2 is FQNNGV. The DNA of the CDR3 is TGTGCCAGCAGCTTAGGCGGGACCCAAGAGACCCAGTACTTC. It translates to CASSLGGTQETQYF.

V gene TRBV7-2 combines with J gene TRBJ1-5, with D maybe TRBD1 (6 bases). The germline gives CDR1 SGHTA, CDR2 FQGNSA. This CDR3 comprises 14 residues. V lost 4 bases, J lost 6 bases, and 13 bases lay in between. CDR3 sequence (DNA): TGTGCCAGCAGCTCGGACAGCTCAACTCAGCCCCAGCATTTT. It is translated as CASSSDSSTQPQHF.

This rearrangement joins TRBV30 to TRBJ2-2; 15 bases line up with TRBD2. CDR3 length equals 14 residues. V was clipped by 5 bases and J by 5 bases; unmatched bases: 0. Germline CDR1 and CDR2: GTSNPN and SVGIG (reference sequence). The CDR3 nucleotides are TGTGCCTGGGGACTAGCGGGAGGGACCGGGGAGCTGTTTTTT. Translated: CAWGLAGGTGELFF.

The V and J genes are TRBV5-1 and TRBJ2-5; unclear D gene. In germline, CDR1 is SGHRS, CDR2 YFSETQ. Trimming cost V 4 bases and J 3 bases, with 19 bases left between them. CDR3 length equals 16 residues. The CDR3 DNA is TGCGCCAGCAGCCCCCAGGCCGACACCCGAAAAGAGACCCAGTACTTC. Its translation: CASSPQADTRKETQYF.

The chain recombines TRBV9 with TRBJ2-7; D possibly corresponds to TRBD2 (5 bases). V was cut by 2 bases and J by 3 bases, with 12 bases left in between. The CDR3 has 14 amino acids. Germline-derived CDR1 and CDR2 are SGDLS and YYNGEE. CDR3 loop: CASSVGDSHYEQYF. CDR3 sequence (DNA): TGTGCCAGCAGCGTCGGGGATAGCCACTACGAGCAGTACTTC.

The chain uses TRBV7-2 and TRBJ1-3; D uncertain. Trimming took off 1 base at V and 0 bases at J, with 10 bases between the two ends. CDR1 and CDR2 from the germline V gene are SGHTA and FQGNSA. The CDR3 sequence is 16 residues long. The CDR3, as DNA: TGTGCCAGCAGCTTAGGACTCTTAAACTCTGGAAACACCATATATTTT. It encodes CASSLGLLNSGNTIYF. Full variable domain (rest looked up from reference TRBV7-2 and TRBJ1-3): GAGVSQSPSNKVTEKGKDVELRCDPISGHTALYWYRQSLGQGLEFLIYFQGNSAPDKSGLPSDRFSAERTGGSVSTLTIQRTQQEDSAVYLCASSLGLLNSGNTIYFGEGSWLTVV.

The rearrangement uses TRBV7-9 and TRBJ2-2; D is perhaps TRBD1 (5 bases). The V end lost 4 bases, the J end lost 7 bases, and 10 bases lay between the germline ends. This CDR3 has 13 amino acids. Germline lookup yields CDR1 SEHNR and CDR2 FQNEAQ (reference sequence). CDR3 DNA sequence: TGTGCCAGCAGCTGGGGCGTTGGCGGGGAGCTGTTTTTT. Its translation: CASSWGVGGELFF.